The TCR beta chain described here comes from a study of cytomegalovirus exposure and HLA in healthy donors. About this clone: Its antigen is unknown.

Trimming took 5 bases from V and 1 from J, leaving 15 bases between them. This CDR3 has 14 residues. The germline CDR1 and CDR2 sequences are GTSNPN and SVGIG (reference sequence). Primers: 60 Vbeta forward and 13 Jbeta reverse. Assay used: immunoSEQ multiplex PCR; TCRdb lists only in-frame clones, some missing. The top ten clones hold around 6.1% of a sample with about 150,000 clones, 82% of them seen once. Study-level findings and limits: Researchers reported in a later analysis that common viral pathogens appeared linked to several top clusters. Some V segments could not be told apart, so they were left out, TRBV6-2 and TRBV6-3 among them. Under in vitro conditions, three CMV-associated chains were confirmed as specific for CMV antigens.

Healthy bone marrow donors formed the donor group. This receptor was taken from a man under 40 in good health and CMV-seropositive. The material sequenced was PBMCs. This chain connects TRBV30 to TRBJ2-7; tentatively, D is TRBD2 (5 bases). CDR3 DNA: TGTGCCTGGGGGTTGGGGAGTTGGTCCTACGAGCAGTACTTC. This sequence encodes CAWGLGSWSYEQYF.